This TCR beta chain appears in the sequencing data of a study of STAT3 mutations in large granular lymphocyte leukemia. The wider study: Immunosuppressive therapy was given to more than half of T-LGLL patients. Overall study results and limits: Some patients had dominant TCR clones larger than their STAT3 mutant burden. In T-cell large granular lymphocyte leukemia, about half of patients showed multiple immunodominant subclonotypes.

This table comes from immunoSEQ multiplex PCR, and its TCRdb copy is limited to in-frame clones, with some not included. The sample consists of about 16,000 clones, roughly 86% of them appearing once. A note on this clone: Its antigen is unknown.

This CDR3 has 14 amino acids. Germline loops: CDR1 KGHSH, CDR2 LQKENI. V gave up 3 bases and J gave up 14 bases; unmatched junction bases: 15. The receptor's source is a man aged 50 or older with T-cell large granular lymphocyte leukemia. Some clones in this sample may be carry-over from other donors' samples. Sample: peripheral blood mononuclear cells. The rearrangement uses TRBV18 and TRBJ1-2, with 7 positions matching TRBD1. CDR3 protein: CASSPTGTDPRATF. CDR3 DNA: TGTGCCAGCTCACCTACCGGGACAGATCCCCGAGCGACCTTC. Drawing the rest from reference TRBV18 and TRBJ1-2, the complete variable domain is NAGVMQNPRHLVRRRGQEARLRCSPMKGHSHVYWYRQLPEEGLKFMVYLQKENIIDESGMPKERFSAEFPKEGPSILRIQQVVRGDSAAYFCASSPTGTDPRATFGSGTRLTVV.